Below are 20 T cell receptor beta chains sequenced from a single sample in a study of blood T cell repertoires in COVID-19. The repertoire was sequenced with immunoSEQ multiplex PCR; TCRdb's copy has only in-frame clones and lacks some. This sample yields 90,000 or so clones, of which roughly nine tenths are seen a single time; 1.8% belongs to the top ten. Sequences were obtained from peripheral blood. These TCRs come from a human donor with active COVID-19. The donor label of this sample is uncertain.

This chain joins TRBV27 and TRBJ1-2, with TRBD1 matching 7 bases. Germline CDR1 MNHEY, CDR2 SMNVEV (reference sequence). This CDR3 is 14 amino acids long. V lost 5 bases and J lost 5; bases outside the gene matches: 8. The CDR3, as DNA: TGTGCCAGCAGTCACACAGGGGATTTGTATGGCTACACCTTC. As protein: CASSHTGDLYGYTF.

This chain connects TRBV5-1 to TRBJ2-5; no clear D gene. In germline, CDR1 is SGHRS, CDR2 YFSETQ. This CDR3 comprises 14 residues. The V end was cut by 0 bases, the J end by 2 bases, with 8 bases between. The CDR3 is CASSLVSQQETQYF. DNA of the CDR3: TGCGCCAGCAGCTTGGTTTCACAGCAAGAGACCCAGTACTTC.

The chain uses TRBV19 and TRBJ2-2, with a tentative D call TRBD2 (5 bases). Trimming removed 2 bases at V and 4 bases at J, with 17 bases between. CDR1 and CDR2 from the germline V gene are LNHDA and SQIVND (reference sequence). The CDR3 has 17 residues. CDR3 sequence (DNA): TGTGCCAGTAGTATATACGAGGGTCTGGGCATCACCGGGGAGCTGTTTTTT. This gives the protein CASSIYEGLGITGELFF.

J is TRBJ2-3 and V is TRBV19, with 11 nucleotides matching TRBD2. CDR3 size: 18 residues. Trimming cost V 5 bases and J 2 bases; bases outside gene matches: 12. CDR1 LNHDA and CDR2 SQIVND come from the germline V gene (reference sequence). This CDR3 reads CASSQLAGEIRTTDTQYF. CDR3 in DNA: TGTGCCAGTAGTCAACTAGCGGGGGAGATCCGGACCACAGATACGCAGTATTTT.

The rearrangement joins TRBV15 to TRBJ2-1, with a weak D call TRBD2 (6 bases). The CDR3 runs to 14 residues. Trimming pared 5 bases from V and 6 bases from J, leaving 14 bases between. The germline V gene has CDR1 LNHNV and CDR2 YYDKDF (reference sequence). The CDR3 nucleotides are TGTGCCACCAGCCCCCATGGAGGGACCAATGAGCAGTTCTTC. Its protein is CATSPHGGTNEQFF. The full variable domain, with the rest looked up from reference TRBV15 and TRBJ2-1, is DAMVIQNPRYQVTQFGKPVTLSCSQTLNHNVMYWYQQKSSQAPKLLFHYYDKDFNNEADTPDNFQSRRPNTSFCFLDIRSPGLGDTAMYLCATSPHGGTNEQFFGPGTRLTVL.

Only one count was recorded for this clone. This chain connects TRBV6-5 to TRBJ1-5, with D perhaps matching TRBD1 (5 bases). The CDR3 runs 15 residues. From germline, CDR1 is MNHEY and CDR2 SVGAGI. V lost 4 bases and J lost 7, with 17 bases in between. The CDR3 coding sequence is TGTGCCAGCAGTTTCCGCAGGGAGGGAGGCCAGCCCCAGCATTTT. It encodes CASSFRREGGQPQHF.

The chain is built from TRBV4-1 and TRBJ1-1, with D maybe TRBD1 (6 bases). Germline V gene lookup returns CDR1 MGHRA and CDR2 YSYEKL. Trimming removed 5 bases at V and 1 base at J, with 14 bases between. The CDR3 totals 15 residues. This CDR3 is CASSTGQFSNTEAFF. The CDR3 DNA is TGCGCCAGCAGCACCGGACAGTTTTCGAACACTGAAGCTTTCTTT.

CDR3 loop: CASSLLAGADTDTQYF. CDR3 sequence (DNA): TGCGCCAGCAGCTTATTAGCGGGGGCGGACACAGATACGCAGTATTTT. The chain couples TRBV5-1 to TRBJ2-3; 9 nucleotides agree with TRBD2. This CDR3 has 16 residues. Germline assignment: CDR1 SGHRS and CDR2 YFSETQ. V lost 2 bases to trimming and J lost 2 bases; unmatched junction nucleotides: 6. The full variable domain, its missing parts supplied by reference TRBV5-1 and TRBJ2-3, is KAGVTQTPRYLIKTRGQQVTLSCSPISGHRSVSWYQQTPGQGLQFLFEYFSETQRNKGNFPGRFSGRQFSNSRSEMNVSTLELGDSALYLCASSLLAGADTDTQYFGPGTRLTVL.

The chain has TRBV14 and TRBJ1-6; 10 positions match TRBD1. Per the germline V gene, CDR1 is SGHDN and CDR2 is FVKESK. The junction had 5 bases not matched to a gene; V was cut back by 5 bases and J by 4 bases. The CDR3 has 16 residues. Written as DNA, the CDR3 is TGTGCCAGCAGCGGACGGACAGGGGGGTATAATTCACCCCTCCACTTT. Its translation: CASSGRTGGYNSPLHF. Full variable domain (missing parts from reference TRBV14 and TRBJ1-6): EAGVTQFPSHSVIEKGQTVTLRCDPISGHDNLYWYRRVMGKEIKFLLHFVKESKQDESGMPNNRFLAERTGGTYSTLKVQPAELEDSGVYFCASSGRTGGYNSPLHFGNGTRLTVT.

This chain connects TRBV28 to TRBJ1-1; D perhaps matches TRBD1 (6 bases). The CDR3 is 14 residues long. Trimming pared 1 base from V and 4 bases from J, leaving 10 bases between. Germline lookup yields CDR1 MDHEN and CDR2 SYDVKM. The CDR3 DNA is TGTGCCAGCAGTTTATCACAGGGAGCCACTGAAGCTTTCTTT. It encodes CASSLSQGATEAFF. The variable domain in full, with the rest retrieved from reference TRBV28 and TRBJ1-1, is DVKVTQSSRYLVKRTGEKVFLECVQDMDHENMFWYRQDPGLGLRLIYFSYDVKMKEKGDIPEGYSVSREKKERFSLILESASTNQTSMYLCASSLSQGATEAFFGQGTRLTVV.

The chain couples TRBV28 to TRBJ1-1; no clear D. Deletions cut 6 bases from V and 5 bases from J, with 10 bases between. The germline V gene has CDR1 MDHEN and CDR2 SYDVKM. CDR3 size: 12 residues. As DNA, the CDR3 is TGTGCCAGCAGCTCTCGAGGAACTGAAGCTTTCTTT. Translated, it gives CASSSRGTEAFF.

The V call is TRBV6-1, the J call TRBJ1-3; D uncertain. The CDR3 is made up of 16 amino acids. Germline loops: CDR1 MNHNS, CDR2 SASEGT. The V gene lost 1 base and the J gene lost 2 bases, with 12 bases spanning the gap. CDR3 loop: CASSEDGVRTGNTIYF. DNA for the CDR3: TGTGCCAGCAGTGAAGACGGGGTCAGGACTGGAAACACCATATATTTT.

The rearrangement uses TRBV12-5 and TRBJ2-7, with 13 bases aligning to TRBD2. J lost 1 base, V lost 0 bases, and 9 bases had no gene match. The CDR3 runs to 19 residues. From germline, CDR1 is LGHNT and CDR2 FRNRAP. DNA for the CDR3: TGTGCTAGTGGTTTGGTACTCCTGCTGACTAGCGGGGGGTCCTACGAGCAGTACTTC. This encodes CASGLVLLLTSGGSYEQYF. The full variable domain, its missing parts supplied by reference TRBV12-5 and TRBJ2-7, is DARVTQTPRHKVTEMGQEVTMRCQPILGHNTVFWYRQTMMQGLELLAYFRNRAPLDDSGMPKDRFSAEMPDATLATLKIQPSEPRDSAVYFCASGLVLLLTSGGSYEQYFGPGTRLTVT.

V and J are TRBV7-8 and TRBJ2-1; 9 bases are a match to TRBD2. From germline, CDR1 is SGHVS and CDR2 FQNEAQ. The CDR3 covers 13 residues. Trimming cost V 6 bases and J 7 bases; bases outside gene matches: 4. Here the CDR3 reads CASRAGGRNEQFF. Here the CDR3 DNA reads TGTGCCAGCAGGGCGGGGGGGCGTAATGAGCAGTTCTTC.

This clone was seen just once. The chain couples TRBV10-3 to TRBJ2-7; D may be TRBD2 (5 bases). CDR1 and CDR2 (germline): ENHRY, SYGVKD. This CDR3 contains 13 residues. Deletions cut 4 bases from V and 5 bases from J, with 12 bases between. The CDR3 DNA sequence: TGTGCCATCAGTGGGGGTAGCGCGGACGAGCAGTACTTC. It codes for CAISGGSADEQYF.

The chain recombines TRBV2 with TRBJ2-6; 9 bases are a match to TRBD1. CDR1 and CDR2 from the germline V gene are SNHLY and FYNNEI. Unmatched junction bases numbered 10, after V lost 10 bases and J lost 3 bases. The CDR3 sequence is 16 residues long. As DNA, the CDR3 is TGTGCCACCGGAGGACAGGGGACATTTGGGGCCAACGTCCTGACTTTC. Amino acid sequence: CATGGQGTFGANVLTF. The variable domain in full, completed from reference TRBV2 and TRBJ2-6, reads EPEVTQTPSHQVTQMGQEVILRCVPISNHLYFYWYRQILGQKVEFLVSFYNNEISEKSEIFDDQFSVERPDGSNFTLKIRSTKLEDSAMYFCATGGQGTFGANVLTFGAGSRLTVL.

The CDR3 DNA sequence: TGTGCCAGCAGCCAAGAAAAACCTCTCCCGCTTGGAGGCAGAAGCACAGATACGCAGTATTTT. Protein sequence: CASSQEKPLPLGGRSTDTQYF. The chain links TRBV3-1 (or the pseudogene TRBV3-2) to TRBJ2-3; a possible D gene is TRBD2 (5 bases). The germline V gene encodes CDR1 LGHDT and CDR2 YNNKEL (reference sequence). The CDR3 is made up of 21 amino acids. V lost 0 bases, J lost 0 bases, and 25 bases lay in between.

This clone was found once. The chain has TRBV11-2 and TRBJ1-4, with TRBD1 matching over 9 bases. Germline CDR1 SGHAT, CDR2 FQNNGV. The CDR3 totals 17 residues. V lost 0 bases and J lost 0; bases outside the gene matches: 2. CDR3 DNA sequence: TGTGCCAGCAGCTTAGAACAGGGGGCCGCAACTAATGAAAAACTGTTTTTT. Amino acid sequence: CASSLEQGAATNEKLFF.

The genes are TRBV4-1 and TRBJ2-3; D is undetermined. V lost 4 bases to trimming and J lost 3 bases, with 8 bases between them. Germline CDR1 is MGHRA and CDR2 is YSYEKL. CDR3 size: 13 residues. CDR3 sequence (DNA): TGCGCCAGCAGCCCACAAATTACAGATACGCAGTATTTT. It specifies CASSPQITDTQYF.

V usage is TRBV5-5 and J usage is TRBJ2-1; 7 positions agree with TRBD1. Germline V lookup: CDR1 SGHKS, CDR2 YYEKEE (reference sequence). J lost 7 bases, V lost 3 bases, and 13 bases had no gene match. This CDR3 region has 16 residues. CDR3 DNA sequence: TGTGCCAGCAGCTATGCCGGGACAGTGAATGGAAATGAGCAGTTCTTC. Encoded protein: CASSYAGTVNGNEQFF.